Presented here are 8 T cell receptor beta chains from one specimen sequenced in a study of T cells expressing NK-cell markers (dated by TCRdb to between 2020 and 2021). Libraries were prepared through 5' RACE. Sequencing was carried out with an Illumina HiSeq 2000. After TCRdb reprocessed the reads, each CDR3 protein sequence was kept as one row, without DNA. Per the sample table, the count is 500,000 to 700,000 distinct CDR3 sequences. Roughly 3.6% of the sample goes to the ten largest clones. The specimen was blood T cells: a sorted CD56 or NKG2C T cell subset, CD4+ or CD8+ T cells, or bulk PBMC T cells (not recorded which). Receptor source: a man younger than 35 in good health. Donor details come from another sample of the same person, matched by shared clones.

The V call is TRBV24-1, the J call TRBJ2-3; TCRdb names TRBD2, which stays unverified in the absence of DNA. This CDR3 region has 16 residues. The germline V gene encodes CDR1 KGHDR and CDR2 SFDVKD. The CDR3: CATSDSGLLSTDTQYF.

The V and J genes are TRBV7-9 and TRBJ2-1; TCRdb gives TRBD2 as the D gene, but with no DNA this cannot be confirmed. CDR1 is SEHNR, CDR2 FQNEAQ, per germline (reference sequence). This CDR3 is built from 14 residues. CDR3 in amino acids: CASRLAELTGEQFF.

The rearrangement uses TRBV30 and TRBJ1-1; TCRdb returns TRBD1, unconfirmable since there is no DNA. The CDR3 length is 13 residues. Germline V gene lookup returns CDR1 GTSNPN and CDR2 SVGIG (reference sequence). The CDR3 reads CAWSAGDRAEAFF.

CDR3 residues: CASSPVAGTDEQFF. The chain couples TRBV7-9 to TRBJ2-1; TCRdb selects TRBD1, and the lack of DNA leaves this call unchecked. Germline V CDR1 and CDR2: SEHNR, FQNEAQ (reference sequence). The CDR3 loop spans 14 amino acids.

CDR3 residues: CSVKGRRPDEKLFF. The rearrangement uses TRBV29-1 and TRBJ1-4; without DNA, the TCRdb call of TRBD1 cannot be checked. Looked up from germline, CDR1 is SQVTM and CDR2 is ANQGSEA. The CDR3 length is 14 residues.

The J gene is TRBJ2-7, the V gene TRBV3-1; TCRdb outputs TRBD1, but without DNA this stays unchecked. Per germline, CDR1 LGHDT and CDR2 YNNKEL (reference sequence). CDR3 size: 14 residues. CDR3 sequence reads: CASSPDTSSYEQYF.

The V gene is TRBV28, the J gene TRBJ2-7; without DNA, the TCRdb call of TRBD2 cannot be checked. CDR3 length: 12 amino acids. CDR1 is MDHEN, CDR2 SYDVKM, per germline. CDR3: CASSLPRGDQYF.

This chain connects TRBV7-9 to TRBJ2-1; the TCRdb call, TRBD1, lacks DNA for checking. The germline gives CDR1 SEHNR, CDR2 FQNEAQ (reference sequence). This CDR3 is built from 12 residues. CDR3 protein: CASRPTTGGWFF.